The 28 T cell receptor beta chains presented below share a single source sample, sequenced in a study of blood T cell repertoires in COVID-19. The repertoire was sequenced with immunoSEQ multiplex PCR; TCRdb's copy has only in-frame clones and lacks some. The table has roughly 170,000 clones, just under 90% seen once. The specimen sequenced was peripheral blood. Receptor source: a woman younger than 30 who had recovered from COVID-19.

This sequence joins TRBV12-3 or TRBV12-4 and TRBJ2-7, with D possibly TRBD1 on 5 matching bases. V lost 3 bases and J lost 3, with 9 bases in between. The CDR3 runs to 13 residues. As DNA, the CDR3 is TGTGCCAGCAGTTTGCAGGGTAGCTACGAGCAGTACTTC. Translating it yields CASSLQGSYEQYF.

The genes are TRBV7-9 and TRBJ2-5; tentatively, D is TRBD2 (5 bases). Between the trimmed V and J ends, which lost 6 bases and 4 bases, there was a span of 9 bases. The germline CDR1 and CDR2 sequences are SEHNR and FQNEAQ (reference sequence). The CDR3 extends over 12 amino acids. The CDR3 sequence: CASSSSGETQYF. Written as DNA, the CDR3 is TGTGCCAGCAGTTCCAGCGGAGAGACCCAGTACTTC.

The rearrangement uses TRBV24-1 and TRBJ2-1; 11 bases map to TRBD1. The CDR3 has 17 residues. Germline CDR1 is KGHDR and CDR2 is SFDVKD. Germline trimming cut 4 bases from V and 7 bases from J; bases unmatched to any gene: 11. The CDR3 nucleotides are TGTGCCACCAGTGACCTGGGGACAGGGGGGATCGAGAATGAGCAGTTCTTC. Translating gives CATSDLGTGGIENEQFF.

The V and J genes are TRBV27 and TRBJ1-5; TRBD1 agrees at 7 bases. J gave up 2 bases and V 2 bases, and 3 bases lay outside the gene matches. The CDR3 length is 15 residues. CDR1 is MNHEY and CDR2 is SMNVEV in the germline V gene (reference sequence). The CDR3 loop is CASSLKGAGNQPQHF. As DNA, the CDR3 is TGTGCCAGCAGTTTAAAGGGGGCTGGCAATCAGCCCCAGCATTTT.

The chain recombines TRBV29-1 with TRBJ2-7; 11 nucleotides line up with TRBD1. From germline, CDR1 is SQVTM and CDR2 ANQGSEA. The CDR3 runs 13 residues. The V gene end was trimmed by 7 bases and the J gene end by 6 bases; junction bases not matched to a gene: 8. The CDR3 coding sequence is TGCAGCGCGATCAAGGGGACAGGGGGCGAGCAGTACTTC. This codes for CSAIKGTGGEQYF.

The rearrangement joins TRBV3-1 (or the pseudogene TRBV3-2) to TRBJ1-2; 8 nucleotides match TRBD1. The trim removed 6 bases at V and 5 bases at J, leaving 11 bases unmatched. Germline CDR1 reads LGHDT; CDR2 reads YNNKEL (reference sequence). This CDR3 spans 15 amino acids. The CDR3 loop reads CASSENGQGEYGYTF. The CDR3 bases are TGTGCCAGCAGTGAAAATGGACAGGGAGAATATGGCTACACCTTC.

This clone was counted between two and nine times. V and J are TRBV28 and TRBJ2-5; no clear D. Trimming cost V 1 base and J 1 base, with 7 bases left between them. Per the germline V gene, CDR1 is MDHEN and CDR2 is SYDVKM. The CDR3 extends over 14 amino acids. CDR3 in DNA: TGTGCCAGCAGTTTATCGTTGGCCCAAGAGACCCAGTACTTC. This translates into CASSLSLAQETQYF. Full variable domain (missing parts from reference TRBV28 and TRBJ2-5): DVKVTQSSRYLVKRTGEKVFLECVQDMDHENMFWYRQDPGLGLRLIYFSYDVKMKEKGDIPEGYSVSREKKERFSLILESASTNQTSMYLCASSLSLAQETQYFGPGTRLLVL.

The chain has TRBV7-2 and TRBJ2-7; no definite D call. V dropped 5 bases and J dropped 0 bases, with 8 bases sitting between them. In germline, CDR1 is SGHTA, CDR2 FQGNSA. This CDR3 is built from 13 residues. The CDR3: CASSPPLSYEQYV. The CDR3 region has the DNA TGTGCCAGCAGCCCCCCACTCTCCTACGAGCAGTACGTC.

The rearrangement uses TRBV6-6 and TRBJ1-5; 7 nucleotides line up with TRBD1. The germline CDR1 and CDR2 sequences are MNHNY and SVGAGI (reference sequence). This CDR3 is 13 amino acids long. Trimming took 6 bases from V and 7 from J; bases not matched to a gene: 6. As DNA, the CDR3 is TGTGCCAGCAGCAAAACCAGGGGGCAGCCCCAGCATTTT. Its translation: CASSKTRGQPQHF.

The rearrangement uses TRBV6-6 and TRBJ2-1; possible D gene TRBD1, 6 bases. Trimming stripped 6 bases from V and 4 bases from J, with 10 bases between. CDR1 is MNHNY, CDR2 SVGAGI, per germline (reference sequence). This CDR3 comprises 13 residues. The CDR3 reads CASSHDRYNEQFF. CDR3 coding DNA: TGTGCCAGCAGCCATGACAGGTACAATGAGCAGTTCTTC.

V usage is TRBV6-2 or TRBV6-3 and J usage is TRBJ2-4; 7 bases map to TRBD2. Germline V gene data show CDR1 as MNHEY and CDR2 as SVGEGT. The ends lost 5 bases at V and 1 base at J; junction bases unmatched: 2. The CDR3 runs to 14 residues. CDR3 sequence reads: CASSLGGAKNIQYF. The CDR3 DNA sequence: TGTGCCAGCAGTCTCGGGGGGGCCAAAAACATTCAGTACTTC.

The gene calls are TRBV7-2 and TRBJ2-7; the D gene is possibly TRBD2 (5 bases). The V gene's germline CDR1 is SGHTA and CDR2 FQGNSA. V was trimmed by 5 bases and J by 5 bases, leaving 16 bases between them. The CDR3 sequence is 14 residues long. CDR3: CASSPRGPWNEQYF. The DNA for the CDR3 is TGTGCCAGCAGCCCTCGCGGGCCCTGGAACGAGCAGTACTTC.

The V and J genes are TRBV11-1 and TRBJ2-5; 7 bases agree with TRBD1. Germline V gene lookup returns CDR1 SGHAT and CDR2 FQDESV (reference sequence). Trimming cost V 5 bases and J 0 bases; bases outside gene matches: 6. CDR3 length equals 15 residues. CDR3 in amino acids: CASSAIGQDQETQYF. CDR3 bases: TGTGCCAGCAGCGCAATCGGACAGGACCAAGAGACCCAGTACTTC. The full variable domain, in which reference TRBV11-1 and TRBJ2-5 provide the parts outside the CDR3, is EAEVAQSPRYKITEKSQAVAFWCDPISGHATLYWYRQILGQGPELLVQFQDESVVDDSQLPKDRFSAERLKGVDSTLKIQPAELGDSAMYLCASSAIGQDQETQYFGPGTRLLVL.

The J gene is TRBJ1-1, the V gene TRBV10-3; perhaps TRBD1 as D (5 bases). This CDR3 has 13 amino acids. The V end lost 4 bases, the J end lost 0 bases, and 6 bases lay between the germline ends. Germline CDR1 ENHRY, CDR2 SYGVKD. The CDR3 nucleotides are TGTGCCATCAGTGGACAGATGAACACTGAAGCTTTCTTT. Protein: CAISGQMNTEAFF.

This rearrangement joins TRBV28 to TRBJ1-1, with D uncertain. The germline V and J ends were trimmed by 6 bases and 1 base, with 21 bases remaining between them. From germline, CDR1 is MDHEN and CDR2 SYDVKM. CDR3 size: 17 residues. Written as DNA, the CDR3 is TGTGCCAGCAGGCCTCTAGCCCCGATTACACAGAACACTGAAGCTTTCTTT. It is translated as CASRPLAPITQNTEAFF.

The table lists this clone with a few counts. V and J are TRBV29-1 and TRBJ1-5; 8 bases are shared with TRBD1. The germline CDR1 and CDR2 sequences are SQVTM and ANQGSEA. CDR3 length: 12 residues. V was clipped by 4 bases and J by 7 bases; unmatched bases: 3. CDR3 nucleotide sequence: TGCAGCGTTGCAGGGGGCGGACAGCCCCAGCATTTT. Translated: CSVAGGGQPQHF.

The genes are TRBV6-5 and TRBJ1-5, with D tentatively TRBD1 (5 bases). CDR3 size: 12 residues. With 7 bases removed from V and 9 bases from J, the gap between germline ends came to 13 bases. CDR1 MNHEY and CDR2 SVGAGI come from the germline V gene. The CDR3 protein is CASTGTGGPQHF. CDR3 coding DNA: TGTGCCAGCACCGGGACGGGAGGGCCCCAGCATTTT.

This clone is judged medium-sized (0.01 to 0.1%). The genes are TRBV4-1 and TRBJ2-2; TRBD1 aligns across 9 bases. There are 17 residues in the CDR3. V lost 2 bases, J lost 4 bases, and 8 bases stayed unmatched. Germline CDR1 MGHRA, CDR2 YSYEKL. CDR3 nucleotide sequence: TGCGCCAGCAGCCAAACTACAGGGGGCGCTTTCACCGGGGAGCTGTTTTTT. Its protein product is CASSQTTGGAFTGELFF.

The DNA for the CDR3 is TGTGCCAGCTCACCACCTCTCCTTGCTGGAGGGCGGGAGTTCGCAGAGACCCAGTACTTC. It codes for CASSPPLLAGGREFAETQYF. The chain has TRBV18 and TRBJ2-5; 7 positions agree with TRBD2. With V trimmed by 0 bases and J by 4 bases, 20 bases remained unmatched. This CDR3 is built from 20 residues. Germline CDR1 and CDR2: KGHSH and LQKENI.

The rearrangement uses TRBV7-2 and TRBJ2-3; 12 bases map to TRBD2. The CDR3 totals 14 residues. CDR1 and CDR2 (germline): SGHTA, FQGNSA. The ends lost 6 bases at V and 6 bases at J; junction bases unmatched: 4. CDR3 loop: CASRSSGGADTQYF. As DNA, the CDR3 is TGTGCCAGCAGATCTAGCGGGGGGGCGGATACGCAGTATTTT.

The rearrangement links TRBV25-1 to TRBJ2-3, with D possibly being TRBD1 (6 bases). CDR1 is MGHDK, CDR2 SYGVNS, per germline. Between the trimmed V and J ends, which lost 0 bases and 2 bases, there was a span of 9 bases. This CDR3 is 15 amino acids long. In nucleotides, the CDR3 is TGTGCCAGCAGTGAATACAGGGGAGACACAGATACGCAGTATTTT. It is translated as CASSEYRGDTDTQYF.

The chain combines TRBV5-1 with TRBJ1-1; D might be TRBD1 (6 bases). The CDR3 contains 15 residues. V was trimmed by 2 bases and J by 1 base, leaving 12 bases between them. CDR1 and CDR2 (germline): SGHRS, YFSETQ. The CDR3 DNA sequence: TGCGCCAGCAGCTTATCAGGGGTAGAGAACACTGAAGCTTTCTTT. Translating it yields CASSLSGVENTEAFF.

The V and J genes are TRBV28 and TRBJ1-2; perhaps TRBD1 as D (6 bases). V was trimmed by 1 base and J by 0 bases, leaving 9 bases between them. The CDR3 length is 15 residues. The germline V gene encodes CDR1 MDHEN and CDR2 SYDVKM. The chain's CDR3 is CASSLSDRTNYGYTF. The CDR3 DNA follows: TGTGCCAGCAGTTTATCCGACAGGACTAACTATGGCTACACCTTC.

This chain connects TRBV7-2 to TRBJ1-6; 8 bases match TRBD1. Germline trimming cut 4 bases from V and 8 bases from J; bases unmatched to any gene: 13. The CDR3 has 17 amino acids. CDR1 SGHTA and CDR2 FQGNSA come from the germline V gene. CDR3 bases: TGTGCCAGCAGCTATTTGACAGGGGCGAACCTTCATTCACCCCTCCACTTT. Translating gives CASSYLTGANLHSPLHF.

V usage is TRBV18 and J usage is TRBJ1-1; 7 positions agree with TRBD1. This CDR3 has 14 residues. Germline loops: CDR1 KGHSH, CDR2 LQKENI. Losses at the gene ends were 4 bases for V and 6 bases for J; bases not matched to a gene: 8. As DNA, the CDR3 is TGTGCCAGCTCACGAACTAGACAGGGCGCTGAAGCTTTCTTT. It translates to CASSRTRQGAEAFF. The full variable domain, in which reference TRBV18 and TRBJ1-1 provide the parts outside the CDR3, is NAGVMQNPRHLVRRRGQEARLRCSPMKGHSHVYWYRQLPEEGLKFMVYLQKENIIDESGMPKERFSAEFPKEGPSILRIQQVVRGDSAAYFCASSRTRQGAEAFFGQGTRLTVV.

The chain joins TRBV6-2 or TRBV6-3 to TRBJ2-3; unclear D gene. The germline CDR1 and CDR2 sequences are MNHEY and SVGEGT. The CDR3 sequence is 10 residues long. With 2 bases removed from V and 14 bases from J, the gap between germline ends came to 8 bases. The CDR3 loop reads CASSYLTWYF. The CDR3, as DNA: TGTGCCAGCAGTTACCTCACATGGTATTTT.

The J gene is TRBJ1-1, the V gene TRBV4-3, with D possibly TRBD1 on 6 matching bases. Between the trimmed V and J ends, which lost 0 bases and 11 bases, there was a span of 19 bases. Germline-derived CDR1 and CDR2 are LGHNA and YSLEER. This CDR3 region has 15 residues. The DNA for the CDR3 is TGCGCCAGCAGCCAAGACATGGACAGCCTCCTAGGGGCTTTCTTT. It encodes CASSQDMDSLLGAFF.

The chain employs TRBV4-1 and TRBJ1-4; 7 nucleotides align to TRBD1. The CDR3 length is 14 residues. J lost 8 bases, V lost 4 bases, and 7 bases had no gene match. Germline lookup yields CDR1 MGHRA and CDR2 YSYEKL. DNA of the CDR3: TGCGCCAGCAGCCCCCTGACAGGGCAAGAAAAACTGTTTTTT. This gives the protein CASSPLTGQEKLFF.